These 13 T cell receptor beta chains came from one sample sequenced in a study of blood T cell repertoires in COVID-19. Profiling relied on immunoSEQ multiplex PCR, and the TCRdb table lists in-frame clones only, not all of them. Of 320,000 or so clones in the sample, roughly nine tenths were seen once. Sample: PBMCs or T cells enriched from blood (not recorded which). The receptor source for this set is a woman aged 25 to 39 who had recovered from COVID-19.

V and J are TRBV5-4 and TRBJ2-7, with D perhaps matching TRBD1 (6 bases). Trimming left V 4 bases short and J 0 bases short, with 14 bases between. The germline V gene encodes CDR1 SGHNT and CDR2 YYREEE (reference sequence). This CDR3 has 15 residues. The CDR3 coding sequence is TGTGCCAGCAGCCCAGGACAGCCGCTCTCCTACGAGCAGTACTTC. Translation gives CASSPGQPLSYEQYF.

V is TRBV18 and J is TRBJ1-2; TRBD1 agrees at 7 bases. The ends lost 6 bases at V and 9 bases at J; junction bases unmatched: 13. From germline, CDR1 is KGHSH and CDR2 LQKENI. This CDR3 contains 14 residues. CDR3 amino acids: CASSPTGERVSYTF. The CDR3 region has the DNA TGTGCCAGCTCCCCAACAGGGGAGAGGGTGAGCTACACCTTC.

The chain joins TRBV9 to TRBJ2-1; TRBD1 agrees at 8 bases. V gave up 4 bases and J gave up 4 bases; unmatched junction bases: 7. The CDR3 is made up of 15 amino acids. Germline values: CDR1 SGDLS, CDR2 YYNGEE. CDR3 in DNA: TGTGCCAGCAGCTCCGGAGGACAGGGATACAATGAGCAGTTCTTC. Protein sequence: CASSSGGQGYNEQFF.

The gene calls are TRBV6-5 and TRBJ1-3; perhaps TRBD1 as D (6 bases). The CDR3 runs 16 residues. V dropped 4 bases and J dropped 0 bases, with 13 bases sitting between them. Germline CDR1 MNHEY, CDR2 SVGAGI. The CDR3 loop reads CASSSGGLSSGNTIYF. CDR3 sequence (DNA): TGTGCCAGCAGTTCGGGGGGGCTCAGCTCTGGAAACACCATATATTTT.

J is TRBJ1-5 and V is TRBV6-2 or TRBV6-3; a weak D match, TRBD1 (5 bases). With 5 bases removed from V and 0 bases from J, the gap between germline ends came to 14 bases. The CDR3 totals 16 residues. Looked up from germline, CDR1 is MNHEY and CDR2 is SVGEGT. CDR3: CASSRAGVYSNQPQHF. In DNA, the CDR3 is TGTGCCAGCAGTCGCGCGGGGGTTTATAGCAATCAGCCCCAGCATTTT.

This clone was counted once. The chain has TRBV30 and TRBJ1-5; D may be TRBD1 (5 bases). The CDR3 loop spans 16 amino acids. V was shortened by 3 bases and J by 0 bases, with 15 bases between the two germline ends. CDR1 is GTSNPN and CDR2 is SVGIG in the germline V gene (reference sequence). The CDR3 here is CAWRGGVGHSNQPQHF. The CDR3 region has the DNA TGTGCCTGGAGGGGAGGGGTTGGTCATAGCAATCAGCCCCAGCATTTT.

The chain employs TRBV6-1 and TRBJ2-5; D perhaps matches TRBD1 (6 bases). Germline V lookup: CDR1 MNHNS, CDR2 SASEGT. The CDR3 sequence is 18 residues long. Trimming stripped 2 bases from V and 5 bases from J, with 24 bases between. The DNA of the CDR3 is TGTGCCAGCAGTGAATCGCACCGGATTGTAGGGGGTGAGGAGACCCAGTACTTC. It codes for CASSESHRIVGGEETQYF.

The chain is built from TRBV18 and TRBJ1-5; 8 bases fit TRBD1. Germline CDR1 KGHSH, CDR2 LQKENI. The CDR3 has 18 residues. V gave up 3 bases and J gave up 5 bases; unmatched junction bases: 15. DNA of the CDR3: TGTGCCAGCTCACCTATAAGAAGAAGACAGGGACAGGATCAGCCCCAGCATTTT. Protein sequence: CASSPIRRRQGQDQPQHF.

The genes are TRBV9 and TRBJ1-1, with 9 bases matching TRBD1. The CDR3 is 15 residues long. The germline V gene encodes CDR1 SGDLS and CDR2 YYNGEE. Losses at the gene ends were 4 bases for V and 5 bases for J; bases not matched to a gene: 9. Here the CDR3 reads CASSPQGARGTEAFF. The CDR3 nucleotides are TGTGCCAGCAGCCCACAGGGGGCCCGGGGTACTGAAGCTTTCTTT.

This rearrangement joins TRBV6-5 to TRBJ2-5; D gene unclear. Germline CDR1 is MNHEY and CDR2 is SVGAGI. Trimming removed 7 bases at V and 4 bases at J, with 13 bases between. The CDR3 length is 13 residues. The CDR3 loop reads CASTPYRGETQYF. CDR3 DNA: TGTGCCAGCACCCCTTACCGAGGAGAGACCCAGTACTTC.

The V gene is TRBV27, the J gene TRBJ1-6; TRBD1 agrees at 8 bases. The V gene end was trimmed by 5 bases and the J gene end by 7 bases; junction bases not matched to a gene: 7. Germline V lookup: CDR1 MNHEY, CDR2 SMNVEV (reference sequence). The CDR3 totals 15 residues. The CDR3 coding sequence is TGTGCCAGCAGTCCGACGACAGGGGACAATTCACCCCTCCACTTT. This gives the protein CASSPTTGDNSPLHF.

The rearrangement links TRBV7-2 to TRBJ2-1; D might be TRBD2 (7 bases). V gave up 1 base and J gave up 10 bases, with 11 bases separating them. Germline values: CDR1 SGHTA, CDR2 FQGNSA. The CDR3 is made up of 13 amino acids. The CDR3 reads CASSLEGGREQFF. The CDR3, as DNA: TGTGCCAGCAGCTTAGAGGGGGGGCGGGAGCAGTTCTTC.

This chain links TRBV3-1 (or the pseudogene TRBV3-2) with TRBJ1-2, with 7 bases matching TRBD1. Germline-derived CDR1 and CDR2 are LGHDT and YNNKEL (reference sequence). The trim removed 1 base at V and 7 bases at J, leaving 6 bases unmatched. The CDR3 covers 14 residues. The CDR3 coding sequence is TGTGCCAGCAGCCAAGGACAGGGCAGAAGTGGCTACACCTTC. This encodes CASSQGQGRSGYTF.